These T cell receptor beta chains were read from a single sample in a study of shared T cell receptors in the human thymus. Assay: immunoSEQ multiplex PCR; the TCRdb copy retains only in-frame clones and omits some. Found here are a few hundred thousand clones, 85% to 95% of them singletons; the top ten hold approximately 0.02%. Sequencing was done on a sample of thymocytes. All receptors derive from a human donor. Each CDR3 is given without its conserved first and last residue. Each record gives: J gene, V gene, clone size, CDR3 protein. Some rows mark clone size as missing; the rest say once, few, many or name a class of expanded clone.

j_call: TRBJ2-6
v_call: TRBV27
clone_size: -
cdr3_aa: ASSLGSPDGGSGANVLT

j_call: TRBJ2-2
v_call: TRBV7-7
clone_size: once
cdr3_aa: ASGPLRRIPRDSVFTGELF

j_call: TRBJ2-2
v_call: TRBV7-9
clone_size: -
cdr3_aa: ASSIRGPGELF

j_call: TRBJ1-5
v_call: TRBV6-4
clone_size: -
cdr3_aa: ASSARPLQPQH

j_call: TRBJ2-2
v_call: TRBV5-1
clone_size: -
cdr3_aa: ASSLDLSGTAITGELF

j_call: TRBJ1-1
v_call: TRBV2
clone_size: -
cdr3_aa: ASRVNTEAF

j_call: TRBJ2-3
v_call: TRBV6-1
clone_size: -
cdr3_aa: ASRGDTQY

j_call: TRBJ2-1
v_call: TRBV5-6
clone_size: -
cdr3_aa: ASSSLLHNEQF

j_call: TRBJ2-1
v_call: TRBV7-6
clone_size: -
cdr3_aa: ASSLGLAGGERTEQF

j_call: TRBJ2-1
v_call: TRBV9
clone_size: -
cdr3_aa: ASSGHRGRGNEQF

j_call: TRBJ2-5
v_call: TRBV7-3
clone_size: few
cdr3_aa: ASSWGGVRETQY

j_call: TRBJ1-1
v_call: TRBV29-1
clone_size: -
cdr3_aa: SVAPGQTLMNTEAF

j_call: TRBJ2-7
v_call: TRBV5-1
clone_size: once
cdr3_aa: ASSSSTRRREVYEQY

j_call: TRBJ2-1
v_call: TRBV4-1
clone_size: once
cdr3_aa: ASSLHRPGPQQF

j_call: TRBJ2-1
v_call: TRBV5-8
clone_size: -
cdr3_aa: ASQISLEQF